These 26 T cell receptor beta chains share one sample of origin, sequenced in a study of tumor-infiltrating lymphocytes in primary liver carcinoma. A constant-region primer served to make TCR beta cDNA from roughly 500 ng total RNA. Each TCR beta library was derived from three nested multiplex PCR rounds that employed slightly modified ARM-PCR. Forward primers for TRBV1-TRBV30 and a C-beta reverse primer served the first two PCR rounds, at roughly 10 cycles each. Via MiXCR, TCRdb re-called the multiplex PCR reads, giving one row per CDR3 protein. The data hold 85,000 to 100,000 distinct CDR3 sequences, with about 73% observed a single time. Investigators took RNA and DNA out together from about 19-30 mg of unsorted bulk tissue. Sequencing used tumor-adjacent normal liver tissue. These receptors all stem from a man aged 35 to 55 with primary liver carcinoma and hepatitis B virus infection.

Points on this clonotype: It may be a read error: a sequence one base away is much more abundant. The V call is TRBV11-2, the J call TRBJ2-3, with TRBD2 identical over 8 bases. Per the germline V gene, CDR1 is SGHAT and CDR2 is FQNNGV. The CDR3 has 17 residues. This CDR3 reads CARSLGPWRGEADTQYF. For the CDR3, the DNA is TGTGCCAGAAGCTTAGGGCCGTGGCGGGGGGAGGCAGATACGCAGTATTTT.

With respect to this clonotype: One end of the junction fails to match germline, which may point to a read error. V gene TRBV6-6 combines with J gene TRBJ2-2, with 7 bases identical to TRBD1. This CDR3 has 16 amino acids. Germline V gene data show CDR1 as MNHNY and CDR2 as SVGAGI (reference sequence). In DNA, the CDR3 is TGTGCCAGCAGAGGTACCCGGGCCGCGAACACAGGGGAGCTATTTTTT. This translates into CASRGTRAANTGELFF.

As concerns this clonotype: The junction differs from germline at one of its ends, possibly a read error. The chain uses TRBV6-1 and TRBJ2-1, with 7 bases identical to TRBD2. This CDR3 is 15 amino acids long. CDR1 and CDR2 from the germline V gene are MNHNS and SASEGT. The CDR3 coding sequence is TGTGTCAGCTGGGAGGTTGGCGGGAGTTGGGGTGAGCAGTTCTTC. This sequence encodes CVSWEVGGSWGEQFF.

The rearrangement joins TRBV11-1 to TRBJ2-7, with TRBD1 matching over 7 bases. The J segment lost 9 bases and the V segment lost 4 bases, leaving 12 bases of the junction unmatched. The CDR3 loop spans 14 amino acids. Germline V CDR1 and CDR2: SGHAT, FQDESV (reference sequence). CDR3 amino acids: CASSSGTDLNGQYF. CDR3 coding DNA: TGTGCCAGCAGCTCGGGGACAGACTTAAACGGGCAGTACTTC.

Many counts were recorded for this clonotype. The rearrangement joins TRBV4-1 to TRBJ2-2; tentative D call: TRBD2 (6 bases). V was cut by 1 base and J by 6 bases, with 15 bases left in between. The CDR3 is made up of 16 amino acids. CDR1 MGHRA and CDR2 YSYEKL come from the germline V gene. The CDR3 loop is CASSQVSGSMAGELFF. In DNA form, the CDR3 reads TGCGCCAGCAGCCAAGTCTCCGGGAGTATGGCCGGGGAGCTGTTTTTT.

As concerns this clonotype: The CDR3 does not close with the conserved phenylalanine or tryptophan, likely indicating a read error. It is unclear where the CDR3 begins or ends on the DNA, so no DNA is shown, and the CDR3 is as TCRdb lists it. The chain links TRBV11-2 to TRBJ2-5; the D segment call TRBD2 is taken from the table without a DNA check. The CDR3 is 14 amino acids long, termini counted. Per germline, CDR1 SGHAT and CDR2 FQNNGV. The CDR3 protein is CASIRDYHQETLYS.

For this clonotype: A read error is likely, as this CDR3 ends without the conserved phenylalanine or tryptophan. Because the CDR3's place on the DNA is in doubt, the DNA is left out and the CDR3 is given as listed by TCRdb. The rearrangement uses TRBV11-2 and TRBJ2-6; the D call TRBD1 from the table was never checked on the DNA. Germline V gene data show CDR1 as SGHAT and CDR2 as FQNNGV. A total of 18 residues make up the CDR3, ends included. The CDR3 here is CASSLGPGHSSGANVPTL.

V usage is TRBV11-2 and J usage is TRBJ2-1; possibly TRBD1 for D (6 bases). This CDR3 region has 13 residues. CDR1 is SGHAT and CDR2 is FQNNGV in the germline V gene. The V end was cut by 11 bases, the J end by 7 bases, with 18 bases between. In DNA, the CDR3 is TGTGCCGGTAGCGCAGAAAGGGGGAATGAGCAGTTCTTC. Its protein is CAGSAERGNEQFF.

Concerning this clonotype itself: The CDR3 end shows no conserved phenylalanine or tryptophan, and so a read error is likely. The V gene is TRBV6-5, the J gene TRBJ2-1; D is undetermined. V lost 2 bases and J 2 bases, leaving 13 bases between the germline ends. The germline gives CDR1 MNHEY, CDR2 SVGAGI. There are 16 residues in the CDR3. The CDR3 is CASSYQGAPPYNEQFL. The CDR3 DNA is TGTGCCAGCAGTTACCAAGGCGCCCCCCCCTACAATGAGCAGTTCCTC.

This clonotype was seen a few times. The gene calls are TRBV30 and TRBJ2-7; no definite D call. This CDR3 contains 11 residues. CDR1 and CDR2 from the germline V gene are GTSNPN and SVGIG (reference sequence). The germline V and J ends were trimmed by 2 bases and 5 bases, with 7 bases remaining between them. CDR3 loop: CAWSREDEQYF. CDR3 nucleotides: TGTGCCTGGAGTCGAGAGGACGAGCAGTACTTC.

A word on this clonotype: This may come from a read error, since a much larger clone is one base off. This chain connects TRBV7-8 to TRBJ2-3; 10 bases map to TRBD2. The CDR3 is 17 residues long. Germline V lookup: CDR1 SGHVS, CDR2 FQNEAQ. The CDR3 loop reads CARSFRLSSGRLDTQYF. The DNA for the CDR3 is TGTGCCCGCAGCTTTCGGTTATCTAGCGGGAGATTAGATACGCAGTATTTT.

The J gene is TRBJ2-1, the V gene TRBV5-4; no clear D. CDR3 length: 13 residues. Germline-derived CDR1 and CDR2 are SGHNT and YYREEE (reference sequence). V was shortened by 0 bases and J by 7 bases, with 8 bases between the two germline ends. DNA of the CDR3: TGTGCCAGCAGCTTGGACTCCATGAATGAGCAGTTCTTC. It codes for CASSLDSMNEQFF.

Points on this clonotype: This sequence may be a read error, since a much larger clone differs from it by one base. The chain links TRBV29-1 to TRBJ1-1; a possible D gene is TRBD1 (5 bases). The V and J ends lost 4 bases and 0 bases respectively, with 9 bases between them. This CDR3 comprises 13 residues. The germline gives CDR1 SQVTM, CDR2 ANQGSEA. The CDR3 sequence is CSVVRQLNTEAFF. DNA of the CDR3: TGCAGCGTTGTGAGACAGTTGAACACTGAAGCTTTCTTT.

Turning to this clonotype: One junction end disagrees with the germline gene, perhaps due to a read error. The chain employs TRBV29-1 and TRBJ2-5, with D hard to call. CDR1 is SQVTM and CDR2 is ANQGSEA in the germline V gene. The CDR3 runs 12 residues. CDR3 sequence reads: CSGEDFGVTQYF. In nucleotides, the CDR3 is TGCAGCGGTGAAGATTTTGGCGTGACCCAGTACTTC.

A remark on this clonotype: This sequence may be a read error, since a much larger clone differs from it by one base. The conserved phenylalanine or tryptophan normally closing the CDR3 is absent here, so this likely arose from a read error. The chain uses TRBV6-6 and TRBJ2-1, with D tentatively TRBD2 (7 bases). The CDR3 contains 16 residues. V dropped 0 bases and J dropped 5 bases, with 14 bases sitting between them. Germline values: CDR1 MNHNY, CDR2 SVGAGI (reference sequence). CDR3 DNA: TGTGCCAGCAGTTACTCGAAGGGGGGGCCCCACAATGAGCAGTTCCTC. Encoded protein: CASSYSKGGPHNEQFL.

This clonotype was observed at least ten times. The chain combines TRBV6-5 with TRBJ2-2; 8 nucleotides match TRBD1. Germline V lookup: CDR1 MNHEY, CDR2 SVGAGI. V lost 6 bases to trimming and J lost 3 bases; unmatched junction nucleotides: 12. This CDR3 spans 17 amino acids. In DNA form, the CDR3 reads TGTGCCAGCAGCTTCACTTCCGGGACAGGTTACACCGGGGAGCTGTTTTTT. Translating gives CASSFTSGTGYTGELFF.

The chain couples TRBV6-1 to TRBJ2-4, with D unresolved. CDR1 and CDR2 (germline): MNHNS, SASEGT. V lost 3 bases, J lost 2 bases, and 17 bases lay in between. The CDR3 totals 17 residues. CDR3 in amino acids: CASSDMHPGGPKNIQYF. The CDR3 DNA follows: TGTGCCAGCAGTGACATGCACCCCGGTGGTCCCAAAAACATTCAGTACTTC.

There are many counts of this clonotype. This chain joins TRBV4-1 and TRBJ1-1, with D hard to call. The ends were cut back, 0 bases at V and 9 bases at J, with 14 bases in the middle. The germline V gene encodes CDR1 MGHRA and CDR2 YSYEKL. The CDR3 runs 14 residues. CDR3 coding DNA: TGCGCCAGCAGCCAAGAGGAGGAAGGGAGGAAAGCTTTCTTT. Translated: CASSQEEEGRKAFF.

Of note for this clonotype: This could be a read error, since a much larger clone is one nucleotide away. The chain links TRBV14 to TRBJ1-1; D unresolved. CDR3 length equals 13 residues. Germline CDR1 SGHDN, CDR2 FVKESK. The CDR3: CDSSRGVNTEAFF. The CDR3 nucleotides are TGTGACAGCAGCCGAGGAGTGAACACTGAAGCTTTCTTT.

This clonotype was counted a single time. Because the CDR3 is missing its conserved closing phenylalanine or tryptophan, this is likely a read error. The chain's CDR3 is CASSAKRRGEESSYNEQFS. DNA of the CDR3: TGTGCCAGCAGTGCTAAGCGGAGAGGGGAGGAGAGCTCCTACAATGAGCAGTTCTCC. This rearrangement joins TRBV6-1 to TRBJ2-1; TRBD2 is a possible D gene (6 bases). The V and J ends lost 4 bases and 0 bases respectively, with 22 bases between them. Germline lookup yields CDR1 MNHNS and CDR2 SASEGT. The length of the CDR3 is 19 residues.

The chain couples TRBV2 to TRBJ2-3; D gene unclear. V shed 6 bases and J shed 1 base, with 11 bases lying between them. The CDR3 runs 14 residues. Germline CDR1 and CDR2: SNHLY and FYNNEI. The CDR3 sequence: CASRGTLGTDTQYF. CDR3 DNA: TGTGCCAGCAGAGGTACACTTGGCACAGATACGCAGTATTTT.

A note on this clonotype: One junction end disagrees with the germline gene, perhaps due to a read error. This chain links TRBV11-2 with TRBJ1-1; possibly TRBD1 for D (5 bases). Germline values: CDR1 SGHAT, CDR2 FQNNGV. The length of the CDR3 is 12 residues. The CDR3 here is CASTSGYTEAFF. The CDR3 DNA is TGCGCCAGCACCTCAGGGTACACTGAAGCTTTCTTT.

This clonotype showed up many times. The chain joins TRBV5-5 to TRBJ1-2; D gene unclear. V was pared by 4 bases and J by 0 bases, with 4 bases between. CDR3 size: 12 residues. Germline V lookup: CDR1 SGHKS, CDR2 YYEKEE (reference sequence). DNA for the CDR3: TGTGCCAGCAGCATGTCTAACTATGGCTACACCTTC. Translated: CASSMSNYGYTF.

As for this clonotype: Given a much more abundant clone one base away, this may be a read error. The chain has TRBV30 and TRBJ2-5, with D uncertain. Germline CDR1 is GTSNPN and CDR2 is SVGIG (reference sequence). The CDR3 covers 16 residues. Deletions cut 1 base from V and 0 bases from J, with 15 bases between. CDR3 coding DNA: TGTGCCTGGAGTGGCACCCCCCTGCCAGACCAAGAGACCCAGTACTTC. This encodes CAWSGTPLPDQETQYF.

The rearrangement joins TRBV7-9 to TRBJ1-4; 7 nucleotides line up with TRBD1. Trimming at V came to 4 bases and at J to 3 bases, leaving 5 bases not matched to a gene. Germline V lookup: CDR1 SEHNR, CDR2 FQNEAQ (reference sequence). This CDR3 spans 15 amino acids. The CDR3 nucleotides are TGTGCCAGCAGCTCTACAGGGGACGCTAATGAAAAACTGTTTTTT. Translation gives CASSSTGDANEKLFF.

A word on this clonotype: This could be a read error, since a much larger clone is one nucleotide away. V gene TRBV4-2 combines with J gene TRBJ1-1; no reliable D call. This CDR3 has 13 amino acids. V was clipped by 0 bases and J by 7 bases, with 9 bases between them. Per germline, CDR1 LGHNA and CDR2 YNFKEQ. The DNA of the CDR3 is TGTGCCAGCAGCCAAGATGGGCCACTTGAAGCTTTCTTT. Protein: CASSQDGPLEAFF.